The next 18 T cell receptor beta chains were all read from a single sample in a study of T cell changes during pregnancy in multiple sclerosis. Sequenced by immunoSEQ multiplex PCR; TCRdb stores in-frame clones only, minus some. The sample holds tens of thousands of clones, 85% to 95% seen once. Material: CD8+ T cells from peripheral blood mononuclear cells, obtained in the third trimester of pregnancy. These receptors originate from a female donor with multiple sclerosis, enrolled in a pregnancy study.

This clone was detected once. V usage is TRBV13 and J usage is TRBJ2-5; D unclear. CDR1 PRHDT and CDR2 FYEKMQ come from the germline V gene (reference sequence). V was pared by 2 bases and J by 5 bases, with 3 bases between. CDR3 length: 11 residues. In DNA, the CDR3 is TGTGCCAGCAGCTTACGGGAGACCCAGTACTTC. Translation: CASSLRETQYF.

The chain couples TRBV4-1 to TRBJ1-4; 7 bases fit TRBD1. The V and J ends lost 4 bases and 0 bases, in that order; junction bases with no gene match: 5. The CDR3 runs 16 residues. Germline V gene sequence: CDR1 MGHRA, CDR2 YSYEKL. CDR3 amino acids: CASSPGQTATNEKLFF. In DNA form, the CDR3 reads TGCGCCAGCAGCCCGGGACAGACTGCAACTAATGAAAAACTGTTTTTT.

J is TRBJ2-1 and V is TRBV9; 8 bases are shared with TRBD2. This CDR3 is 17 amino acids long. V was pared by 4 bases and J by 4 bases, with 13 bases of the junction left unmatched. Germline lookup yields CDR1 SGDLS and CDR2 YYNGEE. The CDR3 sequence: CASSSHFAGGQYNEQFF. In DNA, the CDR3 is TGTGCCAGCAGCTCACACTTTGCGGGGGGCCAATACAATGAGCAGTTCTTC.

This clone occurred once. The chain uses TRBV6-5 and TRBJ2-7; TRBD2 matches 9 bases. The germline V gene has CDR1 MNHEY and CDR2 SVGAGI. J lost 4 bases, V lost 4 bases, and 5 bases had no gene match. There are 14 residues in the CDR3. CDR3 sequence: CASSSGTSNYEQYF. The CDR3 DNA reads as TGTGCCAGCAGTTCCGGGACTAGCAATTACGAGCAGTACTTC.

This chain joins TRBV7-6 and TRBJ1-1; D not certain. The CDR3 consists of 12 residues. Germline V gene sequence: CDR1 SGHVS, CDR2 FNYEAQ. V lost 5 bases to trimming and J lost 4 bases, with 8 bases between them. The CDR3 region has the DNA TGTGCCAGCAGCCCGGAGGGCACTGAAGCTTTCTTT. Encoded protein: CASSPEGTEAFF.

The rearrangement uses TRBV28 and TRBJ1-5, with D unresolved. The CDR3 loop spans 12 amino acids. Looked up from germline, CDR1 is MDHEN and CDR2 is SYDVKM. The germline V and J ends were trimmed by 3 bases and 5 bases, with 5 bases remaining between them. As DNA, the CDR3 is TGTGCCAGCAGTTTCATTCATCAGCCCCAGCATTTT. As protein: CASSFIHQPQHF.

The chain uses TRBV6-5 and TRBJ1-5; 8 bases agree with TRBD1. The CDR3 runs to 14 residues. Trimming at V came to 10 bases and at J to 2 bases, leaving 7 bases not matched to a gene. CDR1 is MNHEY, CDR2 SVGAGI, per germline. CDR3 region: CATGETGGNQPQHF. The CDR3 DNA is TGTGCCACCGGTGAGACAGGGGGCAATCAGCCCCAGCATTTT.

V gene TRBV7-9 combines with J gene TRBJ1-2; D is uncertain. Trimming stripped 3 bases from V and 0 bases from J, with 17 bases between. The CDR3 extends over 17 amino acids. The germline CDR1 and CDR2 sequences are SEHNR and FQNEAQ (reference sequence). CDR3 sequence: CASSFPGGPSTNYGYTF. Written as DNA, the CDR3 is TGTGCCAGCAGCTTCCCAGGAGGCCCATCTACTAACTATGGCTACACCTTC.

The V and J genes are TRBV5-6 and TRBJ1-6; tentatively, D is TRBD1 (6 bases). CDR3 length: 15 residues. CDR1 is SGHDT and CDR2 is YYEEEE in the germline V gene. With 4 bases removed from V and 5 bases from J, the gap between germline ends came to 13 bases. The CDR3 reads CASSRPRTDNSPLHF. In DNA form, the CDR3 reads TGTGCCAGCAGCCGGCCTCGGACAGATAATTCACCCCTCCACTTT. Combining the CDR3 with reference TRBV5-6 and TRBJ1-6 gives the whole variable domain DAGVTQSPTHLIKTRGQQVTLRCSPKSGHDTVSWYQQALGQGPQFIFQYYEEEERQRGNFPDRFSGHQFPNYSSELNVNALLLGDSALYLCASSRPRTDNSPLHFGNGTRLTVT.

The CDR3 loop is CAISSGTSGTVPSYEQYF. The CDR3 DNA reads as TGTGCCATCAGTTCCGGGACTAGCGGGACTGTACCCTCCTACGAGCAGTACTTC. The chain employs TRBV10-3 and TRBJ2-7, with TRBD2 matching over 13 bases. Trimming cost V 5 bases and J 0 bases; bases outside gene matches: 10. The CDR3 has 18 amino acids. Germline V gives CDR1 ENHRY, CDR2 SYGVKD.

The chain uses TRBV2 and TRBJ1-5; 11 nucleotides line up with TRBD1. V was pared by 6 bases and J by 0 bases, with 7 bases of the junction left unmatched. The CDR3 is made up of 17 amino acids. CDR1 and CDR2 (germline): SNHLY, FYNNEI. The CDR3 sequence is CASSPGQGVYSNQPQHF. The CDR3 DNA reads TGTGCCAGCAGCCCGGGACAGGGGGTATATAGCAATCAGCCCCAGCATTTT.

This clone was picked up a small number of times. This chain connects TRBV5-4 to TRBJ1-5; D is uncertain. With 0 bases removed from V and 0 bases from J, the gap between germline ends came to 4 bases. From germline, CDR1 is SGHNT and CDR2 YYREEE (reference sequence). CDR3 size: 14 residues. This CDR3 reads CASSLGASNQPQHF. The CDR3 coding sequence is TGTGCCAGCAGCTTGGGGGCTAGCAATCAGCCCCAGCATTTT. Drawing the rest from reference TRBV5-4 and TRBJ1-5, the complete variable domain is ETGVTQSPTHLIKTRGQQVTLRCSSQSGHNTVSWYQQALGQGPQFIFQYYREEENGRGNFPPRFSGLQFPNYSSELNVNALELDDSALYLCASSLGASNQPQHFGDGTRLSIL.

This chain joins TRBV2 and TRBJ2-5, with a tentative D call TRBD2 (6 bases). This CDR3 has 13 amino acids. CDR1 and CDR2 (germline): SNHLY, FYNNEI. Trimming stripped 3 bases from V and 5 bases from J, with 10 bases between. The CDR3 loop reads CASSEEGWETQYF. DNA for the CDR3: TGTGCCAGCAGTGAGGAGGGGTGGGAGACCCAGTACTTC.

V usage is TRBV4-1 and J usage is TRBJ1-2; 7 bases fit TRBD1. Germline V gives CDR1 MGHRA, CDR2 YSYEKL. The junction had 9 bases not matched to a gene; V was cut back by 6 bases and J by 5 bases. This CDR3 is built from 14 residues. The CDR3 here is CASRIPGTEYGYTF. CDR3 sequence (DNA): TGCGCCAGCAGGATCCCCGGGACAGAGTATGGCTACACCTTC.

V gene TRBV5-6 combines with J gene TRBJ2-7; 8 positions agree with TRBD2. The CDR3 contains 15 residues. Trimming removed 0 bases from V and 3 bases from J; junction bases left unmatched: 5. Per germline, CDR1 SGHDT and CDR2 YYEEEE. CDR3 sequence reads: CASSLGAGAYYEQYF. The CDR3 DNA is TGTGCCAGCAGCTTGGGAGCGGGGGCCTACTACGAGCAGTACTTC.

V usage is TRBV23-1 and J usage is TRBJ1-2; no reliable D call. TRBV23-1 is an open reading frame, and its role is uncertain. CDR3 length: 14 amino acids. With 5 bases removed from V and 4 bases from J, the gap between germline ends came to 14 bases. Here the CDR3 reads CASSEHSGTYGYTF. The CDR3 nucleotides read TGCGCCAGCAGTGAACACAGCGGAACCTATGGCTACACCTTC.

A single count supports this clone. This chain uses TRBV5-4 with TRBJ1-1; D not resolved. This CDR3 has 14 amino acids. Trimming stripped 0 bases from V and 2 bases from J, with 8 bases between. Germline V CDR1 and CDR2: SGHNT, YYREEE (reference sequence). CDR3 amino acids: CASSLGGLNTEAFF. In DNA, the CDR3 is TGTGCCAGCAGCTTGGGCGGGTTAAACACTGAAGCTTTCTTT.

The CDR3 nucleotides are TGTGCCACCCAGACTAGCGGGGGCCAGAACACCGGGGAGCTGTTTTTT. This sequence encodes CATQTSGGQNTGELFF. The chain recombines TRBV19 with TRBJ2-2; 12 bases match TRBD2. V lost 10 bases to trimming and J lost 1 base; unmatched junction nucleotides: 7. The CDR3 runs 16 residues. The germline gives CDR1 LNHDA, CDR2 SQIVND (reference sequence). The whole variable domain, remainder taken from reference TRBV19 and TRBJ2-2, is DGGITQSPKYLFRKEGQNVTLSCEQNLNHDAMYWYRQDPGQGLRLIYYSQIVNDFQKGDIAEGYSVSREKKESFPLTVTSAQKNPTAFYLCATQTSGGQNTGELFFGEGSRLTVL.